This is a list of T cell receptor beta chains from one sample in a study of T cells in localized non-small cell lung cancer. Assay used: immunoSEQ multiplex PCR; TCRdb lists only in-frame clones, some missing. Here the sample spans about 31,000 clones, roughly 90% being singletons. Sequencing was performed on peripheral blood mononuclear cells, taken before any cancer treatment. These receptors all stem from a woman aged 40-75 years with stage III lung adenocarcinoma. Each CDR3 is given with its conserved first and last residue. The order of the fields is J gene, V gene, CDR3 protein.

J: TRBJ1-2; V: TRBV7-2; CDR3: CASSLTAANYGYTF
J: TRBJ2-1; V: TRBV7-2; CDR3: CASSPTSGVGDEQFF
J: TRBJ1-3; V: TRBV7-2; CDR3: CASSSLGHSAGNTIYF
J: TRBJ2-1; V: TRBV18; CDR3: CASSPIAGIGYNEQFF
J: TRBJ2-7; V: TRBV2; CDR3: CASSTAYEQYF
J: TRBJ2-1; V: TRBV4-3; CDR3: CASSQEIRYNEQFF
J: TRBJ1-1; V: TRBV13; CDR3: CASSSLDRGNTEAFF
J: TRBJ2-2; V: TRBV2; CDR3: CASSDYGTSGIGELFF
J: TRBJ1-3; V: TRBV7-9; CDR3: CASSLVAGTGNTIYF
J: TRBJ2-5; V: TRBV5-8; CDR3: CASSLGQAWETQYF
J: TRBJ2-5; V: TRBV29-1; CDR3: CSARQNQETQYF
J: TRBJ2-2; V: TRBV19; CDR3: CASSTQQGAAGELFF
J: TRBJ1-1; V: TRBV6-5; CDR3: CASGRLNTEAFF
J: TRBJ2-7; V: TRBV4-2; CDR3: CASSPEGGFTYEQYF
J: TRBJ1-2; V: TRBV9; CDR3: CASSVTGAAYGYTF
J: TRBJ2-3; V: TRBV6-6; CDR3: CASTFGSDTQYF
J: TRBJ1-2; V: TRBV25-1; CDR3: CASSLTPGGYTF
J: TRBJ1-2; V: TRBV27; CDR3: CASRTIGPGYGYTF
J: TRBJ2-7; V: TRBV2; CDR3: CASSTASVSTYEQYF
J: TRBJ2-7; V: TRBV9; CDR3: CASSVGGKGEQYF
J: TRBJ2-1; V: TRBV2; CDR3: CASSGPGLAGYNEQFF
J: TRBJ1-4; V: TRBV19; CDR3: CASSSRTFEPKLFF
J: TRBJ1-3; V: TRBV11-2; CDR3: CASSLRSGNTIYF
J: TRBJ2-2; V: TRBV4-2; CDR3: CASSQRTGGTGELFF
J: TRBJ2-1; V: TRBV9; CDR3: CASSGGRGNEQFF
J: TRBJ2-1; V: TRBV7-2; CDR3: CASSSDRGNYNEQFF
J: TRBJ1-1; V: TRBV5-1; CDR3: CASSFGEVAEAFF
J: TRBJ2-3; V: TRBV5-8; CDR3: CASSRTSPADTQYF
J: TRBJ1-2; V: TRBV5-4; CDR3: CASSIAGGASGYTF
J: TRBJ2-5; V: TRBV4-1; CDR3: CASSPGEGRETQYF
J: TRBJ1-3; V: TRBV29-1; CDR3: CSGSGGSSGNTIYF
J: TRBJ2-7; V: TRBV28; CDR3: CASSLRYEQYF
J: TRBJ2-1; V: TRBV4-2; CDR3: CASSQRLAADNEQFF
J: TRBJ2-7; V: TRBV28; CDR3: CASSFPQGYEQYF
J: TRBJ2-2; V: TRBV7-8; CDR3: CASSLGRRGRGGELFF
J: TRBJ2-5; V: TRBV5-1; CDR3: CASSRRLRETQYF
J: TRBJ2-7; V: TRBV5-1; CDR3: CASSLGDIFSYEQYF